Below, 25 T cell receptor beta chains from the same sample are listed, as sequenced in a study of T-cell memory formation after mild COVID-19. In TCRdb, the 5' RACE reads were re-called with MiXCR into one record per CDR3 protein. The sample lists 25,000 to 35,000 distinct CDR3 sequences; approximately 21% were seen once. What was sequenced was PBMCs or a T cell subset sorted from them (not recorded which). Receptors originate from an adult who had mild COVID-19 (a few samples of this study predate the infection). Cell type and time point are not known.

This clonotype was recorded many times. V is TRBV12-3 or TRBV12-4 and J is TRBJ2-1; 15 bases fit TRBD2. V shed 3 bases and J 3 bases; nucleotides not matched to a gene: 0. This CDR3 has 16 residues. The CDR3 sequence is CASSLGLAGGYNEQFF. CDR3 nucleotide sequence: TGTGCCAGCAGTTTGGGACTAGCGGGAGGCTACAATGAGCAGTTCTTC.

This clonotype was observed many times. V and J are TRBV2 and TRBJ2-1; weak D call: TRBD1 (6 bases). This CDR3 spans 14 amino acids. Between the trimmed V and J ends, which lost 5 bases and 7 bases, there was a span of 15 bases. Germline CDR1 reads SNHLY; CDR2 reads FYNNEI. The CDR3 region is CASSKGHSGNEQFF. Here the CDR3 DNA reads TGTGCCAGCAGTAAGGGACACTCGGGAAATGAGCAGTTCTTC.

This clonotype came up many times. V is TRBV5-1 and J is TRBJ2-2; a possible D gene is TRBD2 (5 bases). The length of the CDR3 is 15 residues. Trimming shortened V by 3 bases and J by 4 bases, and 13 bases separated the two germline ends. Per germline, CDR1 SGHRS and CDR2 YFSETQ. This CDR3 is CASSSFGDSTGELFF. The CDR3 DNA is TGCGCCAGCAGCTCGTTCGGGGATAGCACCGGGGAGCTGTTTTTT.

The rearrangement joins TRBV5-1 to TRBJ2-7; 7 bases match TRBD2. V was pared by 3 bases and J by 0 bases, with 3 bases of the junction left unmatched. The germline CDR1 and CDR2 sequences are SGHRS and YFSETQ. The CDR3 runs to 14 residues. Written as DNA, the CDR3 is TGCGCCAGCAGCTGGGGACTACCCTCCTACGAGCAGTACTTC. Its translation: CASSWGLPSYEQYF. The full variable domain, with the rest looked up from reference TRBV5-1 and TRBJ2-7, is KAGVTQTPRYLIKTRGQQVTLSCSPISGHRSVSWYQQTPGQGLQFLFEYFSETQRNKGNFPGRFSGRQFSNSRSEMNVSTLELGDSALYLCASSWGLPSYEQYFGPGTRLTVT.

This clonotype was picked up a small number of times. The genes are TRBV7-8 and TRBJ2-1; D is ambiguous. The CDR3 covers 11 residues. The germline gives CDR1 SGHVS, CDR2 FQNEAQ. The V end lost 4 bases, the J end lost 8 bases, and 6 bases lay between the germline ends. CDR3 amino acids: CASSSTYEQFF. CDR3 nucleotides: TGTGCCAGCAGCTCGACATATGAGCAGTTCTTC. Together with reference TRBV7-8 and TRBJ2-1, the CDR3 gives the full variable domain: GAGVSQSPRYKVAKRGQDVALRCDPISGHVSLFWYQQALGQGPEFLTYFQNEAQLDKSGLPSDRFFAERPEGSVSTLKIQRTQQEDSAVYLCASSSTYEQFFGPGTRLTVL.

This clonotype occurred many times. The V call is TRBV5-1, the J call TRBJ2-6, with TRBD1 as a possible D gene (5 bases). The CDR3 sequence is 18 residues long. V was pared by 0 bases and J by 0 bases, with 13 bases between. CDR1 and CDR2 (germline): SGHRS, YFSETQ. In DNA, the CDR3 is TGCGCCAGCAGCTTGGGAGAAGGGGCCGTCTCTGGGGCCAACGTCCTGACTTTC. Its translation is CASSLGEGAVSGANVLTF.

Written as DNA, the CDR3 is TGTGCCAGCAGGGGACAGGGGGATGGAGTTACTGAAGCTTTCTTT. It translates to CASRGQGDGVTEAFF. J is TRBJ1-1 and V is TRBV6-6, with 11 positions matching TRBD1. Looked up from germline, CDR1 is MNHNY and CDR2 is SVGAGI (reference sequence). The CDR3 has 15 amino acids. Trimming cost V 6 bases and J 5 bases; bases outside gene matches: 8.

The V and J genes are TRBV5-1 and TRBJ2-1, with TRBD2 matching 11 bases. The J segment lost 6 bases and the V segment lost 3 bases, leaving 8 bases of the junction unmatched. The CDR3 runs to 16 residues. Germline V gene lookup returns CDR1 SGHRS and CDR2 YFSETQ. The CDR3 DNA is TGCGCCAGCAGCTCTGACCTAGCGGGAGGTGTCAATGAGCAGTTCTTC. It encodes CASSSDLAGGVNEQFF.

V and J are TRBV5-5 and TRBJ2-1; TRBD2 matches at 8 bases. The CDR3 extends over 16 amino acids. Germline V gives CDR1 SGHKS, CDR2 YYEKEE (reference sequence). V was pared by 0 bases and J by 2 bases, with 4 bases of the junction left unmatched. This CDR3 reads CASSLDGGGTYNEQFF. DNA of the CDR3: TGTGCCAGCAGCTTGGACGGCGGGGGGACCTACAATGAGCAGTTCTTC.

The chain employs TRBV4-3 and TRBJ2-5; D is unresolved. Germline-derived CDR1 and CDR2 are LGHNA and YSLEER. This CDR3 contains 16 residues. V gave up 5 bases and J gave up 1 base, with 17 bases separating them. CDR3 residues: CASSASPRGSQETQYF. In DNA form, the CDR3 reads TGCGCCAGCAGCGCCTCACCTCGTGGGTCCCAAGAGACCCAGTACTTC.

This clonotype was seen just once. The chain is built from TRBV12-3 or TRBV12-4 and TRBJ1-4, with 9 bases aligning to TRBD1. The CDR3 consists of 15 residues. V lost 5 bases, J lost 5 bases, and 6 bases stayed unmatched. Here the CDR3 reads CASSIRTGENEKLFF. CDR3 nucleotide sequence: TGTGCCAGCAGTATACGGACAGGGGAGAATGAAAAACTGTTTTTT.

The chain is built from TRBV4-1 and TRBJ1-2; 7 positions agree with TRBD1. CDR3 length: 15 amino acids. Germline V CDR1 and CDR2: MGHRA, YSYEKL. The V gene end was trimmed by 2 bases and the J gene end by 3 bases; junction bases not matched to a gene: 6. The CDR3 loop is CASSQLSTGDYGYTF. In DNA form, the CDR3 reads TGCGCCAGCAGCCAACTGAGTACAGGGGACTATGGCTACACCTTC.

In this sample, this clonotype turned up many times. The chain employs TRBV5-6 and TRBJ2-5, with 10 bases matching TRBD1. The germline V gene encodes CDR1 SGHDT and CDR2 YYEEEE. The CDR3 length is 17 residues. V was clipped by 4 bases and J by 1 base; unmatched bases: 10. The CDR3 protein is CASSRAGQGFLQETQYF. CDR3 DNA sequence: TGTGCCAGCAGCCGAGCGGGACAGGGGTTCCTCCAAGAGACCCAGTACTTC.

This clonotype was counted at least ten times. This chain links TRBV5-1 with TRBJ1-1; TRBD1 is a possible D gene (5 bases). Trimming left V 2 bases short and J 6 bases short, with 14 bases between. The CDR3 totals 14 residues. CDR1 is SGHRS, CDR2 YFSETQ, per germline. The CDR3 reads CASSFRGLGAEAFF. CDR3 coding DNA: TGCGCCAGCAGCTTCCGGGGCCTTGGGGCTGAAGCTTTCTTT.

This clonotype was counted many times. V gene TRBV6-2 or TRBV6-3 combines with J gene TRBJ1-5; a possible D gene is TRBD1 (5 bases). This CDR3 is built from 15 residues. Germline loops: CDR1 MNHEY, CDR2 SVGEGT. The V end was cut by 7 bases, the J end by 3 bases, with 16 bases between. For the CDR3, the DNA is TGTGCCAGCACCGAGGGAGGGGCCTCCAATCAGCCCCAGCATTTT. It codes for CASTEGGASNQPQHF.

This clonotype was counted ten times or more. This chain connects TRBV10-3 to TRBJ2-7, with 8 bases identical to TRBD2. The germline gives CDR1 ENHRY, CDR2 SYGVKD. The CDR3 runs to 13 residues. V lost 6 bases, J lost 7 bases, and 8 bases stayed unmatched. The CDR3 sequence is CAIRVTSAMEQYF. The CDR3, as DNA: TGTGCCATCAGGGTGACTAGCGCTATGGAGCAGTACTTC.

V and J are TRBV7-9 and TRBJ2-3, with D tentatively TRBD2 (6 bases). The CDR3 spans 13 residues. Trimming took off 4 bases at V and 4 bases at J, with 9 bases between the two ends. Germline loops: CDR1 SEHNR, CDR2 FQNEAQ (reference sequence). The CDR3, as DNA: TGTGCCAGCAGCTCCGAGCGGGCAGATACGCAGTATTTT. Residues: CASSSERADTQYF.

This clonotype was found many times. CDR3 in amino acids: CASIHGPGDTDTQYF. The DNA for the CDR3 is TGTGCCAGCATCCACGGTCCAGGGGATACAGATACGCAGTATTTT. The V call is TRBV7-2, the J call TRBJ2-3, with D possibly TRBD1 on 6 matching bases. The CDR3 runs 15 residues. Trimming cost V 7 bases and J 3 bases, with 17 bases left between them. Per germline, CDR1 SGHTA and CDR2 FQGNSA.

V gene TRBV27 combines with J gene TRBJ1-5, with D uncertain. The germline gives CDR1 MNHEY, CDR2 SMNVEV (reference sequence). The ends were cut back, 5 bases at V and 6 bases at J, with 11 bases in the middle. The CDR3 runs 13 residues. CDR3 DNA sequence: TGTGCCAGCAGTAATGTCCTGGGTCAGCCCCAGCATTTT. It codes for CASSNVLGQPQHF.

V and J are TRBV29-1 and TRBJ2-1; 10 bases line up with TRBD2. This CDR3 is 14 amino acids long. The V gene's germline CDR1 is SQVTM and CDR2 ANQGSEA. Losses at the gene ends were 5 bases for V and 9 bases for J; bases not matched to a gene: 10. CDR3 nucleotides: TGCAGCGTTCAACCGAGCGGGGGGGCCTTTGAGCAGTTCTTC. Translating it yields CSVQPSGGAFEQFF.

This clonotype has at least ten counts. V is TRBV2 and J is TRBJ2-1; 7 bases agree with TRBD1. The germline V gene encodes CDR1 SNHLY and CDR2 FYNNEI. The CDR3 length is 15 residues. The ends lost 5 bases at V and 0 bases at J; junction bases unmatched: 4. The CDR3 spells CASSRQGSSYNEQFF. In nucleotides, the CDR3 is TGTGCCAGCAGTAGACAGGGTAGCTCCTACAATGAGCAGTTCTTC.

This clonotype appeared many times. The chain's CDR3 is CASSRGELGTQYF. DNA of the CDR3: TGTGCCAGCAGCCGAGGAGAATTGGGGACCCAGTACTTC. The chain uses TRBV6-5 and TRBJ2-5; D uncertain. Trimming cost V 6 bases and J 7 bases, with 15 bases left between them. Germline CDR1 is MNHEY and CDR2 is SVGAGI. The CDR3 sequence is 13 residues long.

This clonotype was observed many times. The chain carries TRBV30 and TRBJ1-3; possible D gene TRBD1, 5 bases. The germline gives CDR1 GTSNPN, CDR2 SVGIG (reference sequence). V shed 2 bases and J shed 0 bases, with 11 bases lying between them. The CDR3 length is 15 residues. CDR3 sequence: CAWSPDSVSGNTIYF. CDR3 DNA sequence: TGTGCCTGGAGTCCCGACAGCGTCTCTGGAAACACCATATATTTT.

This clonotype was detected ten times or more. The chain has TRBV14 and TRBJ2-1; D remains ambiguous. Germline lookup yields CDR1 SGHDN and CDR2 FVKESK. This CDR3 spans 16 amino acids. The ends were cut back, 4 bases at V and 0 bases at J, with 13 bases in the middle. CDR3 protein: CASSRLTSSSYNEQFF. DNA for the CDR3: TGTGCCAGCAGCCGCTTGACATCTAGCTCCTACAATGAGCAGTTCTTC.

The sample holds many counts of this clonotype. V is TRBV7-9 and J is TRBJ2-5; the match to TRBD2 covers 9 bases. Trimming removed 2 bases from V and 4 bases from J; junction bases left unmatched: 5. The CDR3 runs 15 residues. Germline V lookup: CDR1 SEHNR, CDR2 FQNEAQ (reference sequence). CDR3 sequence: CASSLKELAGETQYF. Here the CDR3 DNA reads TGTGCCAGCAGCTTAAAGGAACTAGCGGGAGAGACCCAGTACTTC.